The next 9 T cell receptor beta chains were all read from a single sample in a study of identical twins. Via MiXCR, TCRdb re-called the 5' RACE reads, giving one row per CDR3 protein. The sample records roughly 240,000 distinct CDR3 sequences, approximately 8% being singletons. These data were also reused for a study on yellow fever vaccine responses in identical twins.

Sequenced sample: CD8+ T cells sorted from blood. Source of these receptors: a young woman in good health.

This clonotype was seen ten or more times. This rearrangement joins TRBV5-1 to TRBJ2-7, with a tentative D call TRBD2 (5 bases). Trimming cost V 4 bases and J 3 bases, with 8 bases left between them. The germline V gene has CDR1 SGHRS and CDR2 YFSETQ. The CDR3 extends over 12 amino acids. The chain's CDR3 is CASSTGDYEQYF. CDR3 coding DNA: TGCGCCAGCAGCACCGGGGACTACGAGCAGTACTTC.

This clonotype was seen only a few times. The chain joins TRBV5-5 to TRBJ2-1; the match to TRBD1 covers 7 bases. V gave up 0 bases and J gave up 1 base; unmatched junction bases: 4. The CDR3 has 16 amino acids. CDR1 SGHKS and CDR2 YYEKEE come from the germline V gene (reference sequence). The CDR3 sequence is CASSLDRGSSYNEQFF. As DNA, the CDR3 is TGTGCCAGCAGCTTGGACAGGGGTTCGTCCTACAATGAGCAGTTCTTC.

This clonotype was found many times. The CDR3 bases are TGTGCCAGCAGTACCACAGGGCAGGAGACCCAGTACTTC. Encoded protein: CASSTTGQETQYF. The chain recombines TRBV12-3 or TRBV12-4 with TRBJ2-5; possibly TRBD1 for D (6 bases). This CDR3 is built from 13 residues. Trimming left V 5 bases short and J 5 bases short, with 12 bases between.

This clonotype has ten or more counts. The V and J genes are TRBV9 and TRBJ1-2, with 8 nucleotides matching TRBD1. The germline gives CDR1 SGDLS, CDR2 YYNGEE. Trimming at V came to 3 bases and at J to 8 bases, leaving 6 bases not matched to a gene. The CDR3 is 13 amino acids. This CDR3 is CASSGDRGNGYTF. DNA of the CDR3: TGTGCCAGCAGCGGAGACAGGGGAAACGGCTACACCTTC.

V gene TRBV4-2 combines with J gene TRBJ2-7; 8 positions agree with TRBD1. This CDR3 spans 18 amino acids. The V and J ends lost 0 bases and 1 base, in that order; junction bases with no gene match: 11. Germline loops: CDR1 LGHNA, CDR2 YNFKEQ. The CDR3 DNA reads as TGTGCCAGCAGCCAAGATTTACAGACAGGGGCGCTTTCCTACGAGCAGTACTTC. Its protein product is CASSQDLQTGALSYEQYF.

The chain joins TRBV27 to TRBJ2-7; D may be TRBD1 (6 bases). The CDR3 has 15 residues. Germline V gene lookup returns CDR1 MNHEY and CDR2 SMNVEV (reference sequence). Trimming stripped 2 bases from V and 6 bases from J, with 17 bases between. CDR3 nucleotide sequence: TGTGCCAGCAGTTTAAGGGCAGGGGTACTACGCGAGCAGTACTTC. Encoded protein: CASSLRAGVLREQYF.

A note on this clonotype: This could be a read error, since a much larger clone is one nucleotide away. The CDR3 spells CASGFGGPGYEQYF. The CDR3, as DNA: TGTGCCAGCGGTTTTGGGGGACCAGGCTACGAGCAGTACTTC. The genes are TRBV12-3 or TRBV12-4 and TRBJ2-7, with D perhaps assigned TRBD1 or TRBD2 (5 bases each). This CDR3 is built from 14 residues.

The chain employs TRBV7-8 and TRBJ2-7; D is undetermined. Germline CDR1 is SGHVS and CDR2 is FQNEAQ. V was trimmed by 4 bases and J by 4 bases, leaving 11 bases between them. The CDR3 length is 13 residues. For the CDR3, the DNA is TGTGCCAGCAGCTCCCCCGGCAAGTACGAGCAGTACTTC. Translated, it gives CASSSPGKYEQYF.

This clonotype has ten or more counts. J is TRBJ2-1 and V is TRBV5-1; no clear D gene. Per the germline V gene, CDR1 is SGHRS and CDR2 is YFSETQ. Trimming cost V 0 bases and J 3 bases, with 16 bases left between them. The CDR3 is 17 amino acids. Here the CDR3 reads CASSLASRQSSYNEQFF. In nucleotides, the CDR3 is TGCGCCAGCAGCTTGGCATCGCGGCAGTCAAGCTACAATGAGCAGTTCTTC.